This TCR beta chain came from a study of T cell repertoires and HLA-DP antigens. This CDR3 contains 15 residues. V was cut by 1 base and J by 4 bases, with 13 bases left in between. The germline CDR1 and CDR2 sequences are MGHRA and YSYEKL. Some clones are missing from TCRdb's copy, which holds only in-frame ones; the method was immunoSEQ multiplex PCR. The sample contains approximately 73,000 clones, roughly 77% of which appear only once. With respect to this clone: Its specificity is not known.

Sequencing used CD4+ T cells from PBMCs. This receptor was obtained from a man in his 60s in good health and CMV-seronegative. The chain is built from TRBV4-1 and TRBJ1-1; D is ambiguous. CDR3 nucleotides: TGCGCCAGCAGCCAAGCGGGGAGGACGGGCACTGAAGCTTTCTTT. This translates into CASSQAGRTGTEAFF.